One and the same sample provided the 22 T cell receptor beta chains below, sequenced in a study of T cell responses to AZD1222 COVID-19 vaccine. TCRdb keeps only in-frame clones here, not all; method: immunoSEQ multiplex PCR. The table has more than 85,000 clones, approximately 87% seen once. The material sequenced was peripheral blood, taken on day 0 of AZD1222 vaccination. All receptors come from an adult in good health.

The rearrangement joins TRBV27 to TRBJ1-5; no firm D call. This CDR3 contains 15 residues. Germline lookup yields CDR1 MNHEY and CDR2 SMNVEV (reference sequence). V gave up 5 bases and J gave up 1 base, with 12 bases separating them. Here the CDR3 reads CASSPMRGSNQPQHF. CDR3 nucleotide sequence: TGTGCCAGCAGTCCGATGCGCGGAAGCAATCAGCCCCAGCATTTT.

This chain uses TRBV3-1 (or the pseudogene TRBV3-2) with TRBJ1-1; 7 bases align to TRBD1. There are 15 residues in the CDR3. Germline CDR1 is LGHDT and CDR2 is YNNKEL (reference sequence). V was pared by 3 bases and J by 4 bases, with 8 bases of the junction left unmatched. CDR3 residues: CASSHGNNRGTEAFF. The CDR3 coding sequence is TGTGCCAGCAGCCACGGCAATAACAGGGGCACTGAAGCTTTCTTT.

The chain has TRBV28 and TRBJ2-1; 9 bases are a match to TRBD2. The ends lost 5 bases at V and 1 base at J; junction bases unmatched: 3. The germline gives CDR1 MDHEN, CDR2 SYDVKM. The CDR3 contains 15 residues. CDR3 in amino acids: CASSRAGGSYNEQFF. For the CDR3, the DNA is TGTGCCAGCAGTCGAGCGGGAGGATCCTACAATGAGCAGTTCTTC.

This rearrangement joins TRBV9 to TRBJ2-7, with a tentative D call TRBD1 (6 bases). The CDR3 extends over 13 amino acids. V lost 2 bases to trimming and J lost 6 bases, with 12 bases between them. Looked up from germline, CDR1 is SGDLS and CDR2 is YYNGEE. In DNA, the CDR3 is TGTGCCAGCAGCGTTAGCTCAGGGGTCGAGCAGTACTTC. It is translated as CASSVSSGVEQYF.

CDR3 in DNA: TGCACCAGCAGCTTTGGGGGACTAGCGGCTCAAGAGACCCAGTACTTC. Its translation is CTSSFGGLAAQETQYF. This rearrangement joins TRBV1 to TRBJ2-5; TRBD2 is the table's D call and was not checked against the DNA. TRBV1 constitutes a pseudogene. This CDR3 contains 16 residues.

J is TRBJ2-1 and V is TRBV5-8; 8 positions match TRBD2. The germline gives CDR1 SGHTS, CDR2 YDEGEE. V shed 0 bases and J 9 bases; nucleotides not matched to a gene: 11. There are 16 residues in the CDR3. The CDR3 sequence: CASSLVFIRTSIEQFF. CDR3 bases: TGTGCCAGCAGCTTGGTGTTTATTAGGACTAGCATTGAGCAGTTCTTC.

The V gene is TRBV11-3, the J gene TRBJ1-1, with TRBD1 as a possible D gene (6 bases). Trimming stripped 4 bases from V and 12 bases from J, with 15 bases between. This CDR3 has 12 residues. Germline V gene data show CDR1 as SGHNT and CDR2 as YENEEA. The CDR3 sequence is CASSSTGILTFF. The CDR3 DNA follows: TGTGCCAGCAGCTCCACAGGGATTTTGACTTTCTTT.

The J gene is TRBJ1-2, the V gene TRBV5-4; 10 positions match TRBD1. The CDR3 is 15 amino acids. Germline V gene lookup returns CDR1 SGHNT and CDR2 YYREEE (reference sequence). V shed 4 bases and J 4 bases; nucleotides not matched to a gene: 7. For the CDR3, the DNA is TGTGCCAGCAGCAAGGACAGGGGGGAGGCCTATGGCTACACCTTC. This encodes CASSKDRGEAYGYTF.

This rearrangement joins TRBV7-2 to TRBJ1-3; no reliable D call. This CDR3 spans 15 amino acids. Germline CDR1 and CDR2: SGHTA and FQGNSA. The ends were cut back, 3 bases at V and 2 bases at J, with 11 bases in the middle. The CDR3 is CASSFTAAAGNTIYF. As DNA, the CDR3 is TGTGCCAGCAGCTTCACGGCGGCAGCTGGAAACACCATATATTTT.

The gene calls are TRBV18 and TRBJ1-5; D call uncertain. The germline CDR1 and CDR2 sequences are KGHSH and LQKENI. Trimming removed 3 bases from V and 0 bases from J, with 9 bases in between. The length of the CDR3 is 15 residues. CDR3 bases: TGTGCCAGCTCACCGCCCGATCATAGCAATCAGCCCCAGCATTTT. Translating it yields CASSPPDHSNQPQHF.

The chain uses TRBV7-6 and TRBJ2-1, with TRBD2 matching over 12 bases. The germline gives CDR1 SGHVS, CDR2 FNYEAQ. The CDR3 runs 17 residues. Losses at the gene ends were 0 bases for V and 8 bases for J; bases not matched to a gene: 8. This CDR3 is CASSLASSGRARDEQFF. The CDR3 region has the DNA TGTGCCAGCAGCTTAGCGTCTAGCGGGAGGGCCAGGGATGAGCAGTTCTTC.

This chain connects TRBV2 to TRBJ1-5; TRBD1 matches 7 bases. V trimming: 6 bases; J trimming: 1 base; junction bases outside the gene matches: 6. The germline gives CDR1 SNHLY, CDR2 FYNNEI. This CDR3 contains 15 residues. CDR3 sequence (DNA): TGTGCCAGCAGAACCCTACAGGGGAGCAATCAGCCCCAGCATTTT. It translates to CASRTLQGSNQPQHF.

The J gene is TRBJ2-1, the V gene TRBV19; D perhaps matches TRBD2 (5 bases). Trimming removed 10 bases from V and 4 bases from J, with 17 bases in between. CDR1 and CDR2 (germline): LNHDA, SQIVND (reference sequence). CDR3 length: 14 residues. CDR3 DNA: TGTGCCACCCGCCGGGGTTTAGGGTACAATGAGCAGTTCTTC. Protein: CATRRGLGYNEQFF.

In this sample, this clone turned up once. The rearrangement joins TRBV5-1 to TRBJ1-2; D is uncertain. V was trimmed by 0 bases and J by 2 bases, leaving 17 bases between them. Germline values: CDR1 SGHRS, CDR2 YFSETQ. The CDR3 length is 17 residues. CDR3 protein: CASSLAAWGETNYGYTF. CDR3 DNA sequence: TGCGCCAGCAGCTTGGCCGCTTGGGGAGAAACCAACTATGGCTACACCTTC.

V and J are TRBV3-1 (or the pseudogene TRBV3-2) and TRBJ1-2; D is perhaps TRBD1 (6 bases). The V and J ends lost 6 bases and 7 bases respectively, with 15 bases between them. Germline V gene sequence: CDR1 LGHDT, CDR2 YNNKEL (reference sequence). The CDR3 covers 13 residues. The CDR3 loop is CASSPGGSSGYTF. The DNA of the CDR3 is TGTGCCAGCAGTCCCGGGGGCAGCTCTGGCTACACCTTC.

This clone showed up just once. This sequence joins TRBV29-1 and TRBJ1-1, with D possibly being TRBD1 (5 bases). The CDR3 is 14 residues long. Trimming removed 3 bases from V and 4 bases from J, with 15 bases in between. The germline CDR1 and CDR2 sequences are SQVTM and ANQGSEA. DNA of the CDR3: TGCAGCGTTGAGGGAGGGCGGGGGAGCACTGAAGCTTTCTTT. Protein: CSVEGGRGSTEAFF.

The V call is TRBV28, the J call TRBJ2-7; D gene ambiguous. Germline CDR1 is MDHEN and CDR2 is SYDVKM. Trimming took off 2 bases at V and 8 bases at J, with 10 bases between the two ends. The CDR3 spans 12 residues. CDR3 in amino acids: CASSLTWGKQYF. The CDR3 DNA is TGTGCCAGCAGTTTAACTTGGGGAAAGCAGTACTTC.

V is TRBV19 and J is TRBJ1-5, with D unresolved. The germline V gene has CDR1 LNHDA and CDR2 SQIVND (reference sequence). This CDR3 comprises 15 residues. With 5 bases removed from V and 0 bases from J, the gap between germline ends came to 11 bases. Written as DNA, the CDR3 is TGTGCCAGTAGTTTAGGGCGGTTTAGCAATCAGCCCCAGCATTTT. It translates to CASSLGRFSNQPQHF. Full variable domain (remainder filled in from reference TRBV19 and TRBJ1-5): DGGITQSPKYLFRKEGQNVTLSCEQNLNHDAMYWYRQDPGQGLRLIYYSQIVNDFQKGDIAEGYSVSREKKESFPLTVTSAQKNPTAFYLCASSLGRFSNQPQHFGDGTRLSIL.

The chain has TRBV6-5 and TRBJ1-4; 7 nucleotides match TRBD1. The CDR3 sequence is 14 residues long. Per germline, CDR1 MNHEY and CDR2 SVGAGI. Losses at the gene ends were 9 bases for V and 5 bases for J; bases not matched to a gene: 9. This chain's CDR3 is CASRWTGRNEKLFF. CDR3 sequence (DNA): TGTGCCAGTCGGTGGACAGGACGAAATGAAAAACTGTTTTTT.

The V and J genes are TRBV5-1 and TRBJ2-7; possibly TRBD1 or TRBD2 for D (5 bases each). Germline V gene sequence: CDR1 SGHRS, CDR2 YFSETQ. The CDR3 spans 15 residues. The germline V and J ends were trimmed by 0 bases and 5 bases, with 15 bases remaining between them. For the CDR3, the DNA is TGCGCCAGCAGCTTGGAAGGGGCAGGGAGCGACGAGCAGTACTTC. It specifies CASSLEGAGSDEQYF. The full variable domain, with the rest looked up from reference TRBV5-1 and TRBJ2-7, is KAGVTQTPRYLIKTRGQQVTLSCSPISGHRSVSWYQQTPGQGLQFLFEYFSETQRNKGNFPGRFSGRQFSNSRSEMNVSTLELGDSALYLCASSLEGAGSDEQYFGPGTRLTVT.

This clone was recorded once. The chain carries TRBV6-2 or TRBV6-3 and TRBJ1-6; TRBD1 matches at 8 bases. V shed 4 bases, J shed 8 bases, and the junction held 7 bases outside the gene matches. The CDR3 is made up of 15 amino acids. CDR1 is MNHEY, CDR2 SVGEGT, per germline. Here the CDR3 DNA reads TGTGCCAGCAGTTTAGCGGACAGGGCTTATTCACCCCTCCACTTT. Its translation is CASSLADRAYSPLHF.

CDR3 sequence: CASSETSGTGYNEQFF. The CDR3 DNA sequence: TGTGCCAGCAGTGAGACTAGCGGGACGGGATACAATGAGCAGTTCTTC. J is TRBJ2-1 and V is TRBV2; 11 bases are shared with TRBD2. With V trimmed by 3 bases and J by 4 bases, 5 bases remained unmatched. This CDR3 region has 16 residues. Germline-derived CDR1 and CDR2 are SNHLY and FYNNEI.